The 20 T cell receptor beta chains below were found in one sample sequenced in a study of blood T cell repertoires in COVID-19. Libraries were prepared by immunoSEQ multiplex PCR; TCRdb keeps only in-frame clonotypes and omits some of them. The table records about 250,000 clones, about 79% of them present only once. Sequences were obtained from peripheral blood. These receptors were taken from a man older than 75 with acute or convalescent COVID-19.

V usage is TRBV5-5 and J usage is TRBJ1-2, with TRBD1 matching over 10 bases. CDR1 and CDR2 from the germline V gene are SGHKS and YYEKEE (reference sequence). The V segment lost 0 bases and the J segment 8 bases; nucleotides outside the gene matches: 16. This CDR3 has 18 amino acids. The CDR3 DNA reads as TGTGCCAGCAGCTTGGATTTTCTTCCCGGGACAGGGGACGGAGGCTACACCTTC. This gives the protein CASSLDFLPGTGDGGYTF.

The V gene is TRBV18, the J gene TRBJ1-1; D gene ambiguous. Germline CDR1 KGHSH, CDR2 LQKENI. V was clipped by 8 bases and J by 1 base, with 11 bases between them. The CDR3 extends over 13 amino acids. CDR3 protein: CASGPGRNTEAFF. The CDR3 DNA is TGTGCCAGCGGACCGGGGAGGAACACTGAAGCTTTCTTT. The variable domain in full, with the rest retrieved from reference TRBV18 and TRBJ1-1, is NAGVMQNPRHLVRRRGQEARLRCSPMKGHSHVYWYRQLPEEGLKFMVYLQKENIIDESGMPKERFSAEFPKEGPSILRIQQVVRGDSAAYFCASGPGRNTEAFFGQGTRLTVV.

This clone has only a few counts. This chain uses TRBV18 with TRBJ1-3, with 8 bases that match TRBD1. Germline-derived CDR1 and CDR2 are KGHSH and LQKENI. The CDR3 extends over 19 amino acids. The ends lost 0 bases at V and 0 bases at J; junction bases unmatched: 10. CDR3 in amino acids: CASSPPSLWTGNSGNTIYF. The CDR3 nucleotides read TGTGCCAGCTCACCACCGTCTCTATGGACAGGGAACTCTGGAAACACCATATATTTT.

The rearrangement uses TRBV7-9 and TRBJ2-5; D is unclear. V was cut by 1 base and J by 5 bases, with 17 bases left in between. This CDR3 is 16 amino acids long. Germline V gene lookup returns CDR1 SEHNR and CDR2 FQNEAQ (reference sequence). The DNA for the CDR3 is TGTGCCAGCAGCTTAGGAGCGCCTTCCCGGAGCGAGACCCAGTACTTC. This sequence encodes CASSLGAPSRSETQYF.

V and J are TRBV27 and TRBJ2-3; the D gene is possibly TRBD2 (6 bases). The germline V gene encodes CDR1 MNHEY and CDR2 SMNVEV (reference sequence). The CDR3 is made up of 14 amino acids. V dropped 5 bases and J dropped 5 bases, with 14 bases sitting between them. CDR3 DNA: TGTGCCAGCAGTCTAAGGGACTGGAGAGATACGCAGTATTTT. Amino acids: CASSLRDWRDTQYF.

The rearrangement uses TRBV10-2 and TRBJ2-1; 8 positions agree with TRBD2. The CDR3 length is 17 residues. V shed 4 bases, J shed 7 bases, and the junction held 15 bases outside the gene matches. Looked up from germline, CDR1 is WSHSY and CDR2 is SAAADI. Written as DNA, the CDR3 is TGCGCCAGCAGTGGGGGGCGGGGCGGGAGGCGCCGGAATGAGCAGTTCTTC. Translating it yields CASSGGRGGRRRNEQFF.

The chain couples TRBV7-2 to TRBJ1-1, with D possibly being TRBD1 (6 bases). The CDR3 is made up of 16 amino acids. Per the germline V gene, CDR1 is SGHTA and CDR2 is FQGNSA. The V gene lost 5 bases and the J gene lost 0 bases, with 16 bases spanning the gap. The CDR3 DNA reads as TGTGCCAGCAGCGTCGAGCGACAGGCAATGAACACTGAAGCTTTCTTT. Translating gives CASSVERQAMNTEAFF.

This chain joins TRBV4-2 and TRBJ2-1, with a weak D call TRBD1 (6 bases). This CDR3 comprises 15 residues. Germline CDR1 reads LGHNA; CDR2 reads YNFKEQ. V shed 0 bases and J shed 2 bases, with 8 bases lying between them. CDR3 DNA: TGTGCCAGCAGCCAAGATTGGGGGCCCTACAATGAGCAGTTCTTC. Amino acids: CASSQDWGPYNEQFF.

The V call is TRBV27, the J call TRBJ2-7; TRBD2 aligns across 8 bases. The germline gives CDR1 MNHEY, CDR2 SMNVEV (reference sequence). After removal of 3 bases from V and 6 bases from J, the junction contained 1 base not matched to a gene. The CDR3 sequence is 12 residues long. CDR3 bases: TGTGCCAGCAGTTTCCGGGGGGGCGAGCAGTACTTC. This gives the protein CASSFRGGEQYF.

V gene TRBV3-1 (or the pseudogene TRBV3-2) combines with J gene TRBJ1-6; the D gene is possibly TRBD1 (5 bases). Germline values: CDR1 LGHDT, CDR2 YNNKEL (reference sequence). Trimming took 3 bases from V and 10 from J, leaving 7 bases between them. CDR3 length: 12 residues. The CDR3 DNA follows: TGTGCCAGCAGCCACCAGGGATCACCCCTCCACTTT. Its protein product is CASSHQGSPLHF.

The chain is built from TRBV6-5 and TRBJ2-7; D uncertain. The ends were cut back, 10 bases at V and 6 bases at J, with 13 bases in the middle. The CDR3 runs to 11 residues. Germline-derived CDR1 and CDR2 are MNHEY and SVGAGI. The CDR3 DNA is TGTGCCACGATCTACGGCGGCGAGCAGTACTTC. Amino acid sequence: CATIYGGEQYF.

This sequence joins TRBV4-2 and TRBJ1-1; the D gene is possibly TRBD1 (5 bases). CDR3 length equals 15 residues. Germline V lookup: CDR1 LGHNA, CDR2 YNFKEQ. V lost 4 bases, J lost 3 bases, and 15 bases lay in between. This CDR3 reads CASSPDRVRDTEAFF. CDR3 nucleotides: TGTGCCAGCAGCCCGGACCGGGTCAGGGACACTGAAGCTTTCTTT.

The J gene is TRBJ2-5, the V gene TRBV24-1, with TRBD1 identical over 7 bases. From germline, CDR1 is KGHDR and CDR2 SFDVKD. This CDR3 contains 16 residues. The junction had 13 bases not matched to a gene; V was cut back by 7 bases and J by 3 bases. The CDR3 sequence: CATSHRDSGLKETQYF. In nucleotides, the CDR3 is TGTGCCACCAGCCACCGGGACAGTGGCCTAAAAGAGACCCAGTACTTC.

J is TRBJ2-1 and V is TRBV7-3; 14 bases align to TRBD2. This CDR3 spans 15 amino acids. J lost 10 bases, V lost 4 bases, and 6 bases had no gene match. In germline, CDR1 is SGHTA, CDR2 FQGTGA. The CDR3 DNA reads as TGTGCCAGCAGCTACGGACTAGCGGGAGGACGGGAGCAGTTCTTC. Amino acids: CASSYGLAGGREQFF.

V and J are TRBV21-1 and TRBJ2-2; the DNA was not used to check the table's D call, TRBD1. TRBV21-1 is noted as a pseudogene. CDR3 size: 15 residues. The CDR3 loop is CASNGTGGNTGELFF. CDR3 coding DNA: TGTGCCAGCAACGGGACAGGGGGGAACACCGGGGAGCTGTTTTTT.

The J gene is TRBJ1-2, the V gene TRBV24-1; 11 bases fit TRBD1. J lost 8 bases, V lost 4 bases, and 8 bases had no gene match. CDR1 and CDR2 from the germline V gene are KGHDR and SFDVKD. The CDR3 runs to 15 residues. The CDR3 DNA reads TGTGCCACCAGTGACCCGGGACAGGGGGGTCGCGGCTACACCTTC. Amino acids: CATSDPGQGGRGYTF.

V usage is TRBV6-5 and J usage is TRBJ1-4, with TRBD1 matching 11 bases. The CDR3 has 15 residues. J gave up 5 bases and V 5 bases, and 4 bases lay outside the gene matches. Germline CDR1 reads MNHEY; CDR2 reads SVGAGI. CDR3 sequence reads: CASSRDRGRNEKLFF. The CDR3, as DNA: TGTGCCAGCAGTCGGGACAGGGGGAGGAATGAAAAACTGTTTTTT.

The chain uses TRBV18 and TRBJ1-2; perhaps TRBD1 as D (5 bases). The CDR3 length is 15 residues. Trimming removed 2 bases from V and 5 bases from J, with 15 bases in between. Germline V gene data show CDR1 as KGHSH and CDR2 as LQKENI. The CDR3 nucleotides are TGTGCCAGCTCACCAATCAGGGCGGAGGGGTATGGCTACACCTTC. It is translated as CASSPIRAEGYGYTF.

The chain carries TRBV27 and TRBJ1-1; D gene ambiguous. CDR3 size: 12 residues. V was pared by 4 bases and J by 8 bases, with 11 bases between. Germline-derived CDR1 and CDR2 are MNHEY and SMNVEV (reference sequence). CDR3 protein: CASSSPPAEAFF. CDR3 nucleotide sequence: TGTGCCAGCAGTTCCCCACCCGCGGAAGCTTTCTTT.

CDR3 bases: TGTGCCACCAGTCCTAGCGGGACTAGCGGGAGGGCCTTAGGGACCCAGTACTTC. This encodes CATSPSGTSGRALGTQYF. The gene calls are TRBV24-1 and TRBJ2-5, with 16 bases lining up with TRBD2. The CDR3 covers 18 residues. Trimming took 6 bases from V and 7 from J; bases not matched to a gene: 13. Germline CDR1 and CDR2: KGHDR and SFDVKD.